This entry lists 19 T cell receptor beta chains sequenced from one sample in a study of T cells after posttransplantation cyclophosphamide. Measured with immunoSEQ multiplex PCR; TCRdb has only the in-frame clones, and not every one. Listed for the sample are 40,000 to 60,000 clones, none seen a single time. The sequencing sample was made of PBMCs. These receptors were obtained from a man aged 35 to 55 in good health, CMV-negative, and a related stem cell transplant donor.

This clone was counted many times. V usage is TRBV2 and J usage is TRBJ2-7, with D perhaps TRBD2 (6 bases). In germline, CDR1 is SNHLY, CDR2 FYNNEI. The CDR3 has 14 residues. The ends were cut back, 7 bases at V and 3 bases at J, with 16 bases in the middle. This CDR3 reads CASTPEGRGYEQYF. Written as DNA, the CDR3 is TGTGCCAGCACGCCGGAGGGGAGAGGCTACGAGCAGTACTTC.

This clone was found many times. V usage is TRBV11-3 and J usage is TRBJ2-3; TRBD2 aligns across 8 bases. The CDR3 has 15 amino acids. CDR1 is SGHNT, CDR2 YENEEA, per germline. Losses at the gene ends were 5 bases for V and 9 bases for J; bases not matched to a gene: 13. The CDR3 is CASSAGTRDGWTQYF. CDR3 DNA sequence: TGTGCCAGCAGCGCCGGGACTAGGGATGGTTGGACGCAGTATTTT. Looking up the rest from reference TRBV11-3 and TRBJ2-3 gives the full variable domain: EAGVVQSPRYKIIEKKQPVAFWCNPISGHNTLYWYLQNLGQGPELLIRYENEEAVDDSQLPKDRFSAERLKGVDSTLKIQPAELGDSAVYLCASSAGTRDGWTQYFGPGTRLTVL.

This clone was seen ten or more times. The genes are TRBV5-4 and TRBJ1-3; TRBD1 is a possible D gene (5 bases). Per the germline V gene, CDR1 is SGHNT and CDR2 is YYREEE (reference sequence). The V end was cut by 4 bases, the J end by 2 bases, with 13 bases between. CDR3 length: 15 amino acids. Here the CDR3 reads CASSLDTSTGNTIYF. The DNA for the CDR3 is TGTGCCAGCAGCCTGGACACCTCGACTGGAAACACCATATATTTT.

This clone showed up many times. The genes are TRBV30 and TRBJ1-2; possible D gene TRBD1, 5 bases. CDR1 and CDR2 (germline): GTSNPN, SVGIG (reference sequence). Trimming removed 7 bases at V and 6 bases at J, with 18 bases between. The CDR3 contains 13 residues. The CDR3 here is CASHGHPGDGYTF. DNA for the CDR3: TGTGCCTCCCACGGACACCCGGGGGATGGCTACACCTTC.

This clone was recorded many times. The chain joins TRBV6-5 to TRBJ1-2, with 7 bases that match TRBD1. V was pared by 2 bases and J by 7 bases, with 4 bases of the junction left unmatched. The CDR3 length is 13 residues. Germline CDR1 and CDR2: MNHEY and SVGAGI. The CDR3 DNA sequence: TGTGCCAGCAGTTACGAGACAGGGCTTGGCTACACCTTC. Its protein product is CASSYETGLGYTF.

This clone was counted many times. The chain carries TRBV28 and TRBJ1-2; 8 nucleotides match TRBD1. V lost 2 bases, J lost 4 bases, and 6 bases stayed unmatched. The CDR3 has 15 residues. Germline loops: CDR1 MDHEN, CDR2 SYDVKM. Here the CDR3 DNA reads TGTGCCAGCAGTTTAACCGACAGGGGTATCTATGGCTACACCTTC. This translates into CASSLTDRGIYGYTF.

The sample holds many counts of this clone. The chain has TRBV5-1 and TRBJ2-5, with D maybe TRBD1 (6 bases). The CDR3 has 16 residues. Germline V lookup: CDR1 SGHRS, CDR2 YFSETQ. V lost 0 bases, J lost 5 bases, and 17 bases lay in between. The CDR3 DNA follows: TGCGCCAGCAGCTTGGGGGATTACAGGGATCGGGAGACCCAGTACTTC. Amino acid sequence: CASSLGDYRDRETQYF. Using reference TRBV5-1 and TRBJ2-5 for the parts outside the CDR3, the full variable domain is KAGVTQTPRYLIKTRGQQVTLSCSPISGHRSVSWYQQTPGQGLQFLFEYFSETQRNKGNFPGRFSGRQFSNSRSEMNVSTLELGDSALYLCASSLGDYRDRETQYFGPGTRLLVL.

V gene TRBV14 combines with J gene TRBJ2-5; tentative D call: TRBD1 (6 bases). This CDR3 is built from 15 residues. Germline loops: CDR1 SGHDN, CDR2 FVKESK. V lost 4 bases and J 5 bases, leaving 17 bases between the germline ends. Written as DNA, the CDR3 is TGTGCCAGCAGCCCTGGGACAACCCGAAGGGAGACCCAGTACTTC. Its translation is CASSPGTTRRETQYF.

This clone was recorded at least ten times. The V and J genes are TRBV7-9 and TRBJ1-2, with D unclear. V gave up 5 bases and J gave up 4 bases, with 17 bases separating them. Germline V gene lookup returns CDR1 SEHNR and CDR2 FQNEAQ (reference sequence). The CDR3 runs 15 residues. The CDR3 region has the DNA TGTGCCAGCAGCCCCCCGGGTGGCAGCTCCTATGGCTACACCTTC. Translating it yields CASSPPGGSSYGYTF.

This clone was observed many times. Written as DNA, the CDR3 is TGTGCCAGTAGTATTGTATACGGACAGGGGCCCTCCTACGAGCAGTACTTC. It translates to CASSIVYGQGPSYEQYF. This chain connects TRBV19 to TRBJ2-7; 9 nucleotides match TRBD1. Trimming at V came to 3 bases and at J to 0 bases, leaving 9 bases not matched to a gene. The CDR3 runs 17 residues. Germline CDR1 is LNHDA and CDR2 is SQIVND (reference sequence).

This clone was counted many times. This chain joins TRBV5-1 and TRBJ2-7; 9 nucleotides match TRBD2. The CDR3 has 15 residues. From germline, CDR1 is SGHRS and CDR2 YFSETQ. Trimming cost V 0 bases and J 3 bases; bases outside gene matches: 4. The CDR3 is CASSLGLAAHYEQYF. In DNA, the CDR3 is TGCGCCAGCAGCTTGGGACTAGCGGCTCACTACGAGCAGTACTTC.

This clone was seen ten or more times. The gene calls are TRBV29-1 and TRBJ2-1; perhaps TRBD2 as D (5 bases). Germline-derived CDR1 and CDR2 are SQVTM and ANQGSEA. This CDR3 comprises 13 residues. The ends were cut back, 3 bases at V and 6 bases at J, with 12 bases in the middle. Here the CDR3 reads CSVDSASRNEQFF. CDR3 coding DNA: TGCAGCGTTGATTCGGCTAGCCGCAATGAGCAGTTCTTC.

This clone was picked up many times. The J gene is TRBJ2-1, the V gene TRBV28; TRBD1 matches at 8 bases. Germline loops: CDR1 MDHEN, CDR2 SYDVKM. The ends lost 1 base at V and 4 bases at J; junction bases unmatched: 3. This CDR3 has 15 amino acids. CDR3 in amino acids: CASSLSGGSYNEQFF. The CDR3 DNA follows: TGTGCCAGCAGTTTATCAGGGGGCTCTTACAATGAGCAGTTCTTC.

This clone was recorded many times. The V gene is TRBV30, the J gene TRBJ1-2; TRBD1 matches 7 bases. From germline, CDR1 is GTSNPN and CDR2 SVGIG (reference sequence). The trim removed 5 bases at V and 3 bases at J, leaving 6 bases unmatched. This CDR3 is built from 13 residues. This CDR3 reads CAWDTRGDYGYTF. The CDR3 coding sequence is TGTGCCTGGGATACCAGGGGGGACTATGGCTACACCTTC.

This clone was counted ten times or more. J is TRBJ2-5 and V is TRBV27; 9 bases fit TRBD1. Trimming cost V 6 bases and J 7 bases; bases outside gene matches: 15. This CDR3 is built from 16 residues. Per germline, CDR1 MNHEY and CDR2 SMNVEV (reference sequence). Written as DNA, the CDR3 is TGTGCCAGCAGCTCGTACCAGGGACAGGGTGGGTGGACCCAGTACTTC. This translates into CASSSYQGQGGWTQYF.

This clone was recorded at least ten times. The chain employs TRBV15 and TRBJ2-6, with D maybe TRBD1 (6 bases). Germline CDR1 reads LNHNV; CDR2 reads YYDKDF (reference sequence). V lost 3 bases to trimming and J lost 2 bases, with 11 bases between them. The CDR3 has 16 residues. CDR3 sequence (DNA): TGTGCCACCAGCAGGAAACAGGGAACTGGGGCCAACGTCCTGACTTTC. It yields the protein CATSRKQGTGANVLTF.

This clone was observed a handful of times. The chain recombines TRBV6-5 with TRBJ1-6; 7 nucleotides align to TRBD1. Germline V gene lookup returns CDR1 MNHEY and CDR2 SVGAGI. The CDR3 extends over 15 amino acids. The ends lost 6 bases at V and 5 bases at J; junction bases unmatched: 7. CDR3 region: CASSLTGADNSPLHF. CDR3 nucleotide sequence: TGTGCCAGCAGCCTTACAGGGGCCGATAATTCACCCCTCCACTTT.

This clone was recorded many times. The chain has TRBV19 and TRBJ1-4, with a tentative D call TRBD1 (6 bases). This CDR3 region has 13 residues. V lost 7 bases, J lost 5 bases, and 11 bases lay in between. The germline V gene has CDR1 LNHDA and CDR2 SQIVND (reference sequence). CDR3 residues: CASTTQGNEKLFF. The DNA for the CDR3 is TGTGCCAGTACGACACAGGGAAATGAAAAACTGTTTTTT. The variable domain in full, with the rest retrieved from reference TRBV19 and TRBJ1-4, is DGGITQSPKYLFRKEGQNVTLSCEQNLNHDAMYWYRQDPGQGLRLIYYSQIVNDFQKGDIAEGYSVSREKKESFPLTVTSAQKNPTAFYLCASTTQGNEKLFFGSGTQLSVL.

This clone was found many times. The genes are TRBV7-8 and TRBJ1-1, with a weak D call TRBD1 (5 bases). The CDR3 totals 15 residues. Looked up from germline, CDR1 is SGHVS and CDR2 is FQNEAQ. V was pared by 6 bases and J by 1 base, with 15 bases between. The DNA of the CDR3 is TGTGCCAGCAGTCTGGGATTGGGGCAGAACACTGAAGCTTTCTTT. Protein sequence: CASSLGLGQNTEAFF.